The 24 T cell receptor beta chains below were found in one sample sequenced in a study of blood T cells in healthy people across ages. Primers used in a second PCR of roughly 6 to 11 cycles were a sample-barcoded 5' primer and a J-beta primer mix. TCRdb itself ran the 5' RACE reads through MiXCR, one entry per CDR3 protein. The table lists about 840,000 distinct CDR3 sequences, roughly 29% of them singletons, with 10% in the top ten. The same data also contributed to another study, on T cells of mothers and their children.

The sample consisted of blood. The receptors shown here come from a woman in her 40s in good health.

The V call is TRBV10-3, the J call TRBJ1-5; possibly TRBD1 for D (6 bases). V was clipped by 6 bases and J by 3 bases, with 12 bases between them. The CDR3 contains 14 residues. CDR1 is ENHRY, CDR2 SYGVKD, per germline. CDR3 bases: TGTGCCATCAGGAGGGAGGGGGACAATCAGCCCCAGCATTTT. Translation gives CAIRREGDNQPQHF.

This clonotype occurred many times. An end of the junction differs from the germline gene, which may be a read error. This rearrangement joins TRBV7-7 to TRBJ2-5, with 7 bases aligning to TRBD1. The CDR3 runs to 14 residues. Germline V gives CDR1 SSHAT, CDR2 FNYEAQ (reference sequence). Here the CDR3 reads CASSHDRAPGTQYF. The DNA for the CDR3 is TGTGCTAGCAGTCATGACAGGGCCCCCGGGACCCAGTACTTC.

This clonotype was observed a few times. The chain combines TRBV11-2 with TRBJ2-7, with 7 bases identical to TRBD2. In germline, CDR1 is SGHAT, CDR2 FQNNGV. Unmatched junction bases numbered 5, after V lost 4 bases and J lost 2 bases. This CDR3 is 14 amino acids long. CDR3 in amino acids: CASSWASGTYEQYF. In nucleotides, the CDR3 is TGTGCCAGCAGCTGGGCTAGCGGTACCTACGAGCAGTACTTC.

Comment on this clonotype: A much larger clone sits a single nucleotide away, making a read error possible. The chain combines TRBV5-6 with TRBJ2-3, with 10 bases aligning to TRBD1. Germline assignment: CDR1 SGHDT and CDR2 YYEEEE. The CDR3 spans 15 residues. This CDR3 is CASSLLGQGLDMQYF. For the CDR3, the DNA is TGTGCCAGCAGCTTGTTGGGACAGGGGTTGGATATGCAGTATTTT.

About this clonotype itself: A much larger clonotype is one base distant, so this may be a read error. This chain joins TRBV6-5 and TRBJ2-1; D unresolved. The J call may not be correct, given that the DNA end is closer to TRBJ2-7. The germline gives CDR1 MNHEY, CDR2 SVGAGI. The CDR3 is made up of 13 amino acids. The CDR3 DNA reads TGTGCCAGCAGTTACTCACAGCACAATGAGCAGTACTTC. This gives the protein CASSYSQHNEQYF.

This clonotype was observed many times. The chain links TRBV20-1 to TRBJ2-7; a weak D match, TRBD2 (5 bases). The CDR3 sequence is 13 residues long. Germline CDR1 and CDR2: DFQATT and SNEGSKA (reference sequence). The V and J ends lost 6 bases and 0 bases respectively, with 12 bases between them. The CDR3 DNA sequence: TGCAGTGCCGGACTCCTACTCTCCTACGAGCAGTACTTC. Its translation is CSAGLLLSYEQYF.

The genes are TRBV12-3 or TRBV12-4 and TRBJ1-1; possibly TRBD1 for D (5 bases). V was cut by 4 bases and J by 5 bases, with 17 bases left in between. This CDR3 region has 15 residues. Here the CDR3 reads CASSSGGTLYTEAFF. CDR3 in DNA: TGTGCCAGCAGTTCGGGGGGAACCTTATATACTGAAGCTTTCTTT.

In this sample, this clonotype turned up many times. An end of the junction does not agree with germline; a read error may underlie this. The V call is TRBV5-1, the J call TRBJ1-5; a weak D match, TRBD1 (5 bases). Germline V gene data show CDR1 as SGHRS and CDR2 as YFSETQ. The CDR3 extends over 15 amino acids. CDR3 nucleotide sequence: TGTGCCAGCAGCTTAGAGGGGTTGGGCAATCAGCCCCAGCATTTT. The encoded protein is CASSLEGLGNQPQHF.

Ten or more counts support this clonotype. The chain links TRBV5-1 to TRBJ2-1, with a tentative D call TRBD2 (6 bases). The CDR3 is 14 residues long. The germline V gene has CDR1 SGHRS and CDR2 YFSETQ. Trimming stripped 0 bases from V and 3 bases from J, with 7 bases between. CDR3 sequence (DNA): TGCGCCAGCAGCTTGGTGACTAGCTACAATGAGCAGTTCTTC. This encodes CASSLVTSYNEQFF.

The chain carries TRBV4-1 and TRBJ1-6; 8 bases agree with TRBD1. Trimming at V came to 3 bases and at J to 7 bases, leaving 11 bases not matched to a gene. The CDR3 has 17 residues. Germline V lookup: CDR1 MGHRA, CDR2 YSYEKL. The CDR3 DNA sequence: TGCGCCAGCAGCCAGACAGGGGTCGTCCGACGGAATTCACCCCTCCACTTT. Its translation is CASSQTGVVRRNSPLHF.

This clonotype was recorded a few times. The chain is built from TRBV7-2 and TRBJ2-6, with 12 bases that match TRBD2. After removal of 2 bases from V and 2 bases from J, the junction contained 4 bases not matched to a gene. The CDR3 loop spans 18 amino acids. Germline CDR1 and CDR2: SGHTA and FQGNSA. Here the CDR3 reads CASSLRLAGGTGANVLTF. The CDR3 coding sequence is TGTGCCAGCAGCTTAAGGCTAGCGGGGGGGACTGGGGCCAACGTCCTGACTTTC.

This clonotype was picked up a small number of times. The chain uses TRBV20-1 and TRBJ2-3; 8 nucleotides agree with TRBD1. This CDR3 is built from 15 residues. Germline V gene data show CDR1 as DFQATT and CDR2 as SNEGSKA (reference sequence). J lost 1 base, V lost 0 bases, and 3 bases had no gene match. As DNA, the CDR3 is TGCAGTGCTAGAGATAGGGGACAGGGCACAGATACGCAGTATTTT. This codes for CSARDRGQGTDTQYF.

In this sample, this clonotype turned up a few times. This chain connects TRBV7-3 to TRBJ2-1; D unclear. Germline CDR1 reads SGHTA; CDR2 reads FQGTGA. V lost 2 bases and J 0 bases, leaving 8 bases between the germline ends. The CDR3 totals 15 residues. As DNA, the CDR3 is TGTGCCAGCAGCTTAGACCATGGCTCCTACAATGAGCAGTTCTTC. It specifies CASSLDHGSYNEQFF.

The chain joins TRBV5-6 to TRBJ2-7, with D perhaps matching TRBD1 (6 bases). Trimming left V 0 bases short and J 5 bases short, with 15 bases between. CDR1 is SGHDT and CDR2 is YYEEEE in the germline V gene. There are 15 residues in the CDR3. The CDR3 region has the DNA TGTGCCAGCAGCTTGGGGGTTTTAGGGGGTAACGAGCAGTACTTC. It codes for CASSLGVLGGNEQYF.

This clonotype was seen many times. The chain joins TRBV20-1 to TRBJ2-7, with D perhaps given as TRBD1 or TRBD2 (5 bases each). In germline, CDR1 is DFQATT, CDR2 SNEGSKA (reference sequence). Deletions cut 6 bases from V and 6 bases from J, with 15 bases between. This CDR3 contains 12 residues. This chain's CDR3 is CSALRGSAEQYF. CDR3 DNA: TGCAGTGCCCTGAGGGGCAGTGCCGAGCAGTACTTC.

Ten or more counts support this clonotype. The chain uses TRBV7-2 and TRBJ1-2; 7 bases fit TRBD1. V dropped 5 bases and J dropped 4; count of bases not matched to a gene: 7. This CDR3 region has 14 residues. The germline CDR1 and CDR2 sequences are SGHTA and FQGNSA. CDR3 sequence reads: CASSLQGKSYGYTF. CDR3 nucleotides: TGTGCCAGCAGCCTACAGGGGAAGAGCTATGGCTACACCTTC.

This clonotype was seen at least ten times. This sequence joins TRBV4-1 and TRBJ2-4; D may correspond to TRBD1 or TRBD2 (5 bases each). The germline V gene has CDR1 MGHRA and CDR2 YSYEKL. The V gene lost 3 bases and the J gene lost 0 bases, with 9 bases spanning the gap. The CDR3 runs to 15 residues. CDR3 in DNA: TGCGCCAGCAGCCAGGGACCTCTAGCCAAAAACATTCAGTACTTC. Its translation: CASSQGPLAKNIQYF.

V and J are TRBV25-1 and TRBJ1-4; D might be TRBD1 (6 bases). The CDR3 spans 15 residues. CDR1 is MGHDK and CDR2 is SYGVNS in the germline V gene. Trimming left V 3 bases short and J 8 bases short, with 16 bases between. CDR3 region: CASSEPQQGPEKLFF. The CDR3 DNA follows: TGTGCCAGCAGTGAGCCACAACAGGGACCCGAAAAACTGTTTTTT. Complete variable domain (other parts from reference TRBV25-1 and TRBJ1-4): EADIYQTPRYLVIGTGKKITLECSQTMGHDKMYWYQQDPGMELHLIHYSYGVNSTEKGDLSSESTVSRIRTEHFPLTLESARPSHTSQYLCASSEPQQGPEKLFFGSGTQLSVL.

The sample holds a few counts of this clonotype. The chain has TRBV29-1 and TRBJ2-1; a possible D gene is TRBD2 (6 bases). V lost 7 bases, J lost 4 bases, and 14 bases lay in between. This CDR3 comprises 13 residues. Germline V gene data show CDR1 as SQVTM and CDR2 as ANQGSEA. CDR3 in amino acids: CSAQSGGYNEQFF. The DNA for the CDR3 is TGCAGCGCCCAAAGTGGGGGGTACAATGAGCAGTTCTTC.

This clonotype has only a few counts. J is TRBJ1-2 and V is TRBV28, with D possibly being TRBD1 (6 bases). The V end was cut by 3 bases, the J end by 1 base, with 9 bases between. Germline V gives CDR1 MDHEN, CDR2 SYDVKM. The CDR3 runs to 14 residues. The chain's CDR3 is CASSLGHNNYGYTF. The CDR3 DNA reads TGTGCCAGCAGTTTGGGACATAATAACTATGGCTACACCTTC.

V and J are TRBV30 and TRBJ2-7; D is unclear. Germline loops: CDR1 GTSNPN, CDR2 SVGIG (reference sequence). This CDR3 is built from 11 residues. The V gene lost 8 bases and the J gene lost 2 bases, with 10 bases spanning the gap. The CDR3 DNA reads TGTGCCGGGCAGGTCGCCTACGAGCAGTACTTC. Amino acid sequence: CAGQVAYEQYF.

In the case of this clonotype: At one end the junction does not follow the germline gene, possibly because of a read error. The rearrangement joins TRBV9 to TRBJ2-7; TRBD2 matches 7 bases. This CDR3 spans 15 amino acids. Germline-derived CDR1 and CDR2 are SGDLS and YYNGEE. CDR3: CTSSLEWGGSYEQYF. Here the CDR3 DNA reads TGTACCAGCAGCTTAGAGTGGGGGGGATCCTACGAGCAGTACTTC.

The chain joins TRBV27 to TRBJ1-1; maybe TRBD1 (6 bases). The V and J ends lost 6 bases and 6 bases respectively, with 14 bases between them. The CDR3 is made up of 13 amino acids. The germline gives CDR1 MNHEY, CDR2 SMNVEV (reference sequence). In DNA form, the CDR3 reads TGTGCCAGCAGCAGGCAGGGGAGCCCTGAAGCTTTCTTT. It specifies CASSRQGSPEAFF.

This clonotype was seen more than once but under ten times. This chain connects TRBV5-5 to TRBJ1-1; possibly TRBD1 for D (6 bases). Germline assignment: CDR1 SGHKS and CDR2 YYEKEE (reference sequence). The CDR3 consists of 12 residues. V lost 6 bases and J lost 5, with 11 bases in between. As DNA, the CDR3 is TGTGCCAGCACCCAACAGGGTACTGAAGCTTTCTTT. Translating gives CASTQQGTEAFF.